The 6 T cell receptor beta chains below all came from one sample that was sequenced in a study of cytomegalovirus exposure and HLA in healthy donors. Both 60 Vbeta primers and 13 Jbeta primers went into the PCR. The repertoire was sequenced with immunoSEQ multiplex PCR; TCRdb's copy has only in-frame clones and lacks some. The sample has approximately 150,000 clones, 75% seen once. The sequenced material came from PBMCs. Receptors were obtained from a man aged 35 to 55 in good health and CMV-seronegative.

The gene calls are TRBV4-3 and TRBJ2-1, with 9 bases identical to TRBD2. CDR1 and CDR2 from the germline V gene are LGHNA and YSLEER. Germline trimming cut 0 bases from V and 2 bases from J; bases unmatched to any gene: 11. CDR3 length: 19 amino acids. The CDR3 DNA reads as TGCGCCAGCAGCCAAGATTACGAGCGGGGGGTATTAACCTACAATGAGCAGTTCTTC. The encoded protein is CASSQDYERGVLTYNEQFF.

This chain joins TRBV28 and TRBJ2-1; 8 bases are a match to TRBD2. Germline CDR1 reads MDHEN; CDR2 reads SYDVKM. V lost 5 bases and J lost 3; bases outside the gene matches: 6. The CDR3 is made up of 15 amino acids. The CDR3 protein is CASSPGRGDYNEQFF. For the CDR3, the DNA is TGTGCCAGCAGTCCTGGGCGGGGGGACTACAATGAGCAGTTCTTC.

The chain links TRBV7-9 to TRBJ2-2; TRBD2 matches 7 bases. This CDR3 contains 13 residues. Germline-derived CDR1 and CDR2 are SEHNR and FQNEAQ (reference sequence). V was pared by 5 bases and J by 7 bases, with 4 bases of the junction left unmatched. CDR3 coding DNA: TGTGCCAGCAGCCAACAGCGGGGCGGGGAGCTGTTTTTT. The encoded protein is CASSQQRGGELFF.

The chain links TRBV7-2 to TRBJ2-3; 7 nucleotides line up with TRBD2. With 1 base clipped from V and 3 bases from J, the junction kept 4 bases outside the gene matches. Looked up from germline, CDR1 is SGHTA and CDR2 is FQGNSA. The CDR3 sequence is 15 residues long. The DNA of the CDR3 is TGTGCCAGCAGCTTAGACGGGGGGTGGACAGATACGCAGTATTTT. It codes for CASSLDGGWTDTQYF.

V and J are TRBV6-6 and TRBJ1-1, with D possibly being TRBD1 (5 bases). The V gene lost 5 bases and the J gene lost 4 bases, with 20 bases spanning the gap. The CDR3 consists of 16 residues. CDR1 and CDR2 from the germline V gene are MNHNY and SVGAGI (reference sequence). CDR3 residues: CASSRPPTGTLTEAFF. The CDR3 nucleotides are TGTGCCAGCAGTCGACCCCCTACTGGGACTCTCACTGAAGCTTTCTTT.

This chain joins TRBV6-1 and TRBJ2-5; maybe TRBD1 (5 bases). This CDR3 is 15 amino acids long. V lost 3 bases and J 5 bases, leaving 16 bases between the germline ends. From germline, CDR1 is MNHNS and CDR2 SASEGT. In nucleotides, the CDR3 is TGTGCCAGCAGTGAGCAAAGACAGAGCATGGAGACCCAGTACTTC. Its translation: CASSEQRQSMETQYF.